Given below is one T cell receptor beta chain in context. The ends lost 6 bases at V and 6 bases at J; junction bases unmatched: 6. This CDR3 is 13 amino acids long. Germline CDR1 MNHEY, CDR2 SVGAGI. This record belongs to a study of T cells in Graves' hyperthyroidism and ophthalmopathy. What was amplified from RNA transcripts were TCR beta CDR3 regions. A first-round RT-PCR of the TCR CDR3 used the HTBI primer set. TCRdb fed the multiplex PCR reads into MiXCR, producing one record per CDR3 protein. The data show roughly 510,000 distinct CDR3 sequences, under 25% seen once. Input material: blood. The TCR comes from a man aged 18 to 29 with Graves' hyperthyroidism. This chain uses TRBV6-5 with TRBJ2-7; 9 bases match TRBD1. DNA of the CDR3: TGTGCCAGCAGCTACCGGGACAGGGCCGAGCAGTACTTC. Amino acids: CASSYRDRAEQYF.